The 28 T cell receptor beta chains in this list originate from one sample, sequenced in a study of T cell responses to AZD1222 COVID-19 vaccine. Produced via immunoSEQ multiplex PCR; TCRdb's table is partial and in-frame only. The data show 75,000 to 100,000 clones, with 90% seen just once and about 28% held by the top ten. This specimen consisted of peripheral blood, obtained on day 0 of AZD1222 vaccination. The source is an adult in good health.

This chain joins TRBV29-1 and TRBJ2-4; TRBD2 aligns across 9 bases. The length of the CDR3 is 14 residues. The V and J ends lost 0 bases and 8 bases, in that order; junction bases with no gene match: 5. Germline CDR1 and CDR2: SQVTM and ANQGSEA. The chain's CDR3 is CSVEDSGSTDIQYF. As DNA, the CDR3 is TGCAGCGTTGAAGATAGCGGGAGTACAGACATTCAGTACTTC.

The rearrangement joins TRBV28 to TRBJ2-6; D is uncertain. From germline, CDR1 is MDHEN and CDR2 SYDVKM. This CDR3 has 12 amino acids. V shed 2 bases and J shed 12 bases, with 8 bases lying between them. The DNA for the CDR3 is TGTGCCAGCAGTTTAAAGACCGGCGTCCTGACTTTC. Translation gives CASSLKTGVLTF.

The gene calls are TRBV27 and TRBJ2-1, with 15 nucleotides matching TRBD2. V trimming: 5 bases; J trimming: 6 bases; junction bases outside the gene matches: 5. Per germline, CDR1 MNHEY and CDR2 SMNVEV (reference sequence). The CDR3 is 16 residues long. CDR3 region: CASSTPGLAGGNEQFF. In nucleotides, the CDR3 is TGTGCCAGCAGTACCCCGGGACTAGCGGGAGGCAATGAGCAGTTCTTC.

The gene calls are TRBV6-5 and TRBJ2-7, with 10 bases matching TRBD2. This CDR3 contains 15 residues. Germline values: CDR1 MNHEY, CDR2 SVGAGI. Trimming removed 8 bases from V and 6 bases from J; junction bases left unmatched: 13. The CDR3 bases are TGTGCCAGCGGCCCCTCTCTAGCGGGAGCAGGCGAGCAGTACTTC. Translated: CASGPSLAGAGEQYF.

V and J are TRBV11-3 and TRBJ2-1; D is unresolved. The germline V and J ends were trimmed by 5 bases and 8 bases, with 16 bases remaining between them. Germline CDR1 is SGHNT and CDR2 is YENEEA. The CDR3 has 14 amino acids. In nucleotides, the CDR3 is TGTGCCAGCAGCGTCAATAGGGCTATACATGAGCAGTTCTTC. Protein: CASSVNRAIHEQFF.

This sequence joins TRBV10-3 and TRBJ2-7; D may be TRBD1 (6 bases). Trimming shortened V by 5 bases and J by 3 bases, and 20 bases separated the two germline ends. The CDR3 covers 16 residues. In germline, CDR1 is ENHRY, CDR2 SYGVKD. DNA for the CDR3: TGTGCCATCAGTTCTTCTCAGGGGTCAGGAGGCTACGAGCAGTACTTC. It is translated as CAISSSQGSGGYEQYF.

The V call is TRBV7-8, the J call TRBJ2-1; 10 bases fit TRBD2. J was trimmed by 5 bases and V by 7 bases; bases with no gene match: 8. The CDR3 is 15 amino acids. Germline V lookup: CDR1 SGHVS, CDR2 FQNEAQ. Here the CDR3 reads CASTQRSGRDNEQFF. The CDR3, as DNA: TGTGCCAGCACCCAGAGGAGCGGGAGGGACAATGAGCAGTTCTTC.

The CDR3 reads CASSLGPDTQYF. CDR3 coding DNA: TGTGCCAGCAGCCTAGGCCCAGATACGCAGTATTTT. The V and J genes are TRBV7-3 and TRBJ2-3; no clear D. This CDR3 has 12 residues. CDR1 is SGHTA and CDR2 is FQGTGA in the germline V gene. The V end was cut by 5 bases, the J end by 4 bases, with 7 bases between.

The CDR3 DNA reads TGTGCCAGCAGCTTAAAGGCGGCTAGCACAGATACGCAGTATTTT. This encodes CASSLKAASTDTQYF. This chain connects TRBV7-2 to TRBJ2-3; D uncertain. Looked up from germline, CDR1 is SGHTA and CDR2 is FQGNSA. This CDR3 has 15 amino acids. Deletions cut 2 bases from V and 0 bases from J, with 9 bases between. The variable domain in full, with the rest retrieved from reference TRBV7-2 and TRBJ2-3, is GAGVSQSPSNKVTEKGKDVELRCDPISGHTALYWYRQSLGQGLEFLIYFQGNSAPDKSGLPSDRFSAERTGGSVSTLTIQRTQQEDSAVYLCASSLKAASTDTQYFGPGTRLTVL.

This clone was counted a single time. V usage is TRBV18 and J usage is TRBJ1-5, with a weak D call TRBD1 (6 bases). The CDR3 runs 17 residues. V shed 0 bases and J shed 3 bases, with 15 bases lying between them. The germline V gene encodes CDR1 KGHSH and CDR2 LQKENI. In DNA, the CDR3 is TGTGCCAGCTCACCACCGGGGGGGGCAGGAGACAATCAGCCCCAGCATTTT. The encoded protein is CASSPPGGAGDNQPQHF.

The chain recombines TRBV9 with TRBJ2-3; weak D call: TRBD2 (6 bases). Between the trimmed V and J ends, which lost 7 bases and 4 bases, there was a span of 19 bases. The CDR3 extends over 15 amino acids. Germline CDR1 reads SGDLS; CDR2 reads YYNGEE. In DNA, the CDR3 is TGTGCCAGCGGGCGGACGGGAGTGGCATCAGATACGCAGTATTTT. This encodes CASGRTGVASDTQYF.

This clone came up once. V usage is TRBV7-9 and J usage is TRBJ2-6; the D gene is possibly TRBD2 (5 bases). The CDR3 is 18 amino acids. Trimming left V 2 bases short and J 4 bases short, with 18 bases between. The V gene's germline CDR1 is SEHNR and CDR2 FQNEAQ (reference sequence). In DNA form, the CDR3 reads TGTGCCAGCAGCTTAAGCGCCCCCGGGGTGTGGGGGGCCAACGTCCTGACTTTC. Encoded protein: CASSLSAPGVWGANVLTF. The full variable domain, with the rest looked up from reference TRBV7-9 and TRBJ2-6, is DTGVSQNPRHKITKRGQNVTFRCDPISEHNRLYWYRQTLGQGPEFLTYFQNEAQLEKSRLLSDRFSAERPKGSFSTLEIQRTEQGDSAMYLCASSLSAPGVWGANVLTFGAGSRLTVL.

The chain employs TRBV27 and TRBJ2-7, with TRBD1 as a possible D gene (8 bases). Between the trimmed V and J ends, which lost 6 bases and 3 bases, there was a span of 33 bases. Per the germline V gene, CDR1 is MNHEY and CDR2 is SMNVEV (reference sequence). CDR3 length equals 20 residues. CDR3 nucleotide sequence: TGTGCCAGCAGGCCCGACTCCCAGGGGGCGGAAGCGGGGCCGAACTACGAGCAGTACTTC. Its translation is CASRPDSQGAEAGPNYEQYF.

This clone turned up a few times. This chain links TRBV30 with TRBJ1-2; D call uncertain. Germline CDR1 is GTSNPN and CDR2 is SVGIG (reference sequence). This CDR3 has 13 residues. V was shortened by 1 base and J by 4 bases, with 10 bases between the two germline ends. The CDR3 coding sequence is TGTGCCTGGAGTGGGTTGAGGAGCTATGGCTACACCTTC. Translating it yields CAWSGLRSYGYTF.

The chain has TRBV7-3 and TRBJ2-1; 8 bases are a match to TRBD2. The CDR3 contains 16 residues. Germline V CDR1 and CDR2: SGHTA, FQGTGA. V lost 4 bases, J lost 9 bases, and 14 bases stayed unmatched. The CDR3 nucleotides are TGTGCCAGCAGCTCACGGTCCAGCGGGAGTAGAGTTGAGCAGTTCTTC. It codes for CASSSRSSGSRVEQFF.

J is TRBJ2-3 and V is TRBV7-3; D might be TRBD2 (5 bases). The V and J ends lost 5 bases and 4 bases respectively, with 13 bases between them. Germline V gene data show CDR1 as SGHTA and CDR2 as FQGTGA. The CDR3 loop spans 14 amino acids. CDR3: CASSPGGSSDTQYF. The CDR3 DNA sequence: TGTGCCAGCAGCCCAGGTGGGAGCTCAGATACGCAGTATTTT.

For the CDR3, the DNA is TGTGCCAGCAGCTTGGGACAGGGGGCAAACAATGAGCAGTTCTTC. Its protein product is CASSLGQGANNEQFF. The chain uses TRBV5-4 and TRBJ2-1; 10 bases line up with TRBD1. V was pared by 0 bases and J by 5 bases, with 2 bases of the junction left unmatched. CDR1 SGHNT and CDR2 YYREEE come from the germline V gene (reference sequence). CDR3 size: 15 residues.

The chain links TRBV6-4 to TRBJ2-1; 7 bases line up with TRBD2. Looked up from germline, CDR1 is MRHNA and CDR2 is SNTAGT. V was clipped by 0 bases and J by 8 bases; unmatched bases: 4. This CDR3 has 14 amino acids. The CDR3 loop reads CASSDSAGVDEQFF. The CDR3 DNA reads TGTGCCAGCAGTGACTCGGCGGGAGTCGATGAGCAGTTCTTC.

In the case of this clone: A much larger clone differs from this one at a single base, so this may be a read error. The chain has TRBV5-4 and TRBJ2-7; no clear D gene. Germline CDR1 and CDR2: SGHNT and YYREEE (reference sequence). There are 11 residues in the CDR3. V shed 0 bases and J shed 3 bases, with 1 base lying between them. CDR3 residues: CASSLGYEQYF. The CDR3 DNA reads TGTGCCAGCAGCTTGGGCTACGAGCAGTACTTC.

The chain recombines TRBV9 with TRBJ2-7; 7 bases line up with TRBD1. CDR1 and CDR2 from the germline V gene are SGDLS and YYNGEE. V was clipped by 4 bases and J by 3 bases; unmatched bases: 13. The CDR3 sequence is 16 residues long. The CDR3 DNA reads TGTGCCAGCAGCACAACGACAGGGACCAAGATCTACGAGCAGTACTTC. This gives the protein CASSTTTGTKIYEQYF.

This chain joins TRBV5-1 and TRBJ2-7; 7 nucleotides agree with TRBD2. Germline V gene data show CDR1 as SGHRS and CDR2 as YFSETQ. After removal of 2 bases from V and 2 bases from J, the junction contained 19 bases not matched to a gene. CDR3 length equals 19 residues. The CDR3 coding sequence is TGCGCCAGCAGCTTCCGTACGGGGGGAGACCGAATATCTCCCTACGAGCAGTACTTC. The encoded protein is CASSFRTGGDRISPYEQYF.

This clone occurred once. This sequence joins TRBV25-1 and TRBJ2-7, with D unclear. The CDR3 runs 14 residues. The germline V gene has CDR1 MGHDK and CDR2 SYGVNS. The ends were cut back, 9 bases at V and 5 bases at J, with 20 bases in the middle. CDR3 in amino acids: CASYSKPSEDEQYF. CDR3 nucleotides: TGTGCCAGTTATAGCAAGCCTTCCGAGGACGAGCAGTACTTC.

The chain recombines TRBV28 with TRBJ2-7; perhaps TRBD1 as D (5 bases). The CDR3 has 13 amino acids. The V and J ends lost 7 bases and 2 bases respectively, with 12 bases between them. Germline values: CDR1 MDHEN, CDR2 SYDVKM. This CDR3 is CASNSRVPYEQYF. CDR3 DNA sequence: TGTGCCAGCAATTCCAGGGTACCCTACGAGCAGTACTTC. Drawing the rest from reference TRBV28 and TRBJ2-7, the complete variable domain is DVKVTQSSRYLVKRTGEKVFLECVQDMDHENMFWYRQDPGLGLRLIYFSYDVKMKEKGDIPEGYSVSREKKERFSLILESASTNQTSMYLCASNSRVPYEQYFGPGTRLTVT.

J is TRBJ1-5 and V is TRBV30; unclear D gene. V lost 1 base and J 4 bases, leaving 8 bases between the germline ends. The CDR3 sequence is 13 residues long. Per the germline V gene, CDR1 is GTSNPN and CDR2 is SVGIG (reference sequence). The CDR3 is CAWSGTGNQPQHF. The CDR3 DNA sequence: TGTGCCTGGAGTGGTACGGGGAATCAGCCCCAGCATTTT.

This rearrangement joins TRBV7-2 to TRBJ2-1; 7 bases map to TRBD2. Germline V gene lookup returns CDR1 SGHTA and CDR2 FQGNSA. Trimming at V came to 4 bases and at J to 9 bases, leaving 6 bases not matched to a gene. The CDR3 has 13 residues. Here the CDR3 DNA reads TGTGCCAGCAGCTCAGGACTAGTGGGTGAGCAGTTCTTC. Translated, it gives CASSSGLVGEQFF.

Turning to this clone: Other nucleotide sequences from this sample produce the same CDR3. This rearrangement joins TRBV5-1 to TRBJ1-5, with D maybe TRBD1 (5 bases). The CDR3 contains 15 residues. Germline-derived CDR1 and CDR2 are SGHRS and YFSETQ. V lost 0 bases, J lost 3 bases, and 10 bases lay in between. DNA of the CDR3: TGCGCCAGCAGCTTGGTGGGGGACCCCAATCAGCCCCAGCATTTT. The encoded protein is CASSLVGDPNQPQHF.

The chain carries TRBV3-1 (or the pseudogene TRBV3-2) and TRBJ2-1, with 7 bases fitting TRBD2. V lost 1 base, J lost 7 bases, and 16 bases stayed unmatched. The CDR3 consists of 18 residues. Germline V gene data show CDR1 as LGHDT and CDR2 as YNNKEL (reference sequence). The CDR3 region is CASSQGKVRGSLKNEQFF. The DNA of the CDR3 is TGTGCCAGCAGCCAAGGTAAAGTGCGGGGGTCTCTAAAAAATGAGCAGTTCTTC.

The V call is TRBV9, the J call TRBJ2-1, with D unclear. Germline lookup yields CDR1 SGDLS and CDR2 YYNGEE. The CDR3 extends over 15 amino acids. Trimming shortened V by 0 bases and J by 0 bases, and 7 bases separated the two germline ends. For the CDR3, the DNA is TGTGCCAGCAGCGTAGAAGGAGACTCCTACAATGAGCAGTTCTTC. Its protein product is CASSVEGDSYNEQFF.